The 29 T cell receptor beta chains below all came from one sample that was sequenced in a study of esophageal squamous cell carcinoma under preoperative chemotherapy. The time point denotes: after preoperative PTX-NDP chemotherapy. TCRdb reprocessed the PCR reads with MiXCR, giving one entry per CDR3 protein. The sample consists of over 25,000 distinct CDR3 sequences, 40% to 60% of them appearing once. Sampling took place from a patient given preoperative chemotherapy. All receptors derive from a human donor with esophageal squamous cell carcinoma. The donor label of this sample is uncertain.

CDR3 residues: CASRLGELFF. The CDR3 nucleotides read TGTGCCAGCCGCCTCGGGGAGCTGTTTTTT. The rearrangement uses TRBV12-3 or TRBV12-4 and TRBJ2-2, with D unresolved. The CDR3 has 10 residues. Between the trimmed V and J ends, which lost 8 bases and 7 bases, there was a span of 5 bases.

This clonotype was found a few times. This rearrangement joins TRBV28 to TRBJ1-4; D uncertain. V was cut by 8 bases and J by 4 bases, with 8 bases left in between. CDR1 is MDHEN and CDR2 is SYDVKM in the germline V gene. This CDR3 comprises 12 residues. CDR3 coding DNA: TGTGCCAGCCGCCCCAATAATGAAAAACTGTTTTTT. This encodes CASRPNNEKLFF.

CDR3 in amino acids: CASSLTRSGNTIYF. CDR3 sequence (DNA): TGTGCCAGCAGTTTAACGCGCTCTGGAAACACCATATATTTT. The V gene is TRBV12-3 or TRBV12-4, the J gene TRBJ1-3; no firm D call. The CDR3 is made up of 14 amino acids. V was trimmed by 2 bases and J by 0 bases, leaving 5 bases between them.

Many counts were recorded for this clonotype. The gene calls are TRBV12-5 and TRBJ2-5, with D unresolved. The CDR3 is made up of 11 amino acids. V lost 6 bases, J lost 2 bases, and 4 bases lay in between. CDR1 is LGHNT and CDR2 is FRNRAP in the germline V gene. In nucleotides, the CDR3 is TGTGCTAGTGGAAGACAAGAGACCCAGTACTTC. It yields the protein CASGRQETQYF. Full variable domain (remainder filled in from reference TRBV12-5 and TRBJ2-5): DARVTQTPRHKVTEMGQEVTMRCQPILGHNTVFWYRQTMMQGLELLAYFRNRAPLDDSGMPKDRFSAEMPDATLATLKIQPSEPRDSAVYFCASGRQETQYFGPGTRLLVL.

This clonotype was detected many times. This may be a read error: a much more frequent sequence differs by one nucleotide. This sequence joins TRBV7-9 and TRBJ2-1; TRBD1 aligns across 8 bases. Judging by the DNA end, TRBJ2-7 fits better; the J call may be wrong. Germline-derived CDR1 and CDR2 are SEHNR and FQNEAQ (reference sequence). The CDR3 extends over 16 amino acids. In nucleotides, the CDR3 is TGTGCCAGCAGCTCCCGGACAGGGACGATATACAATGAGCAGTACTTC. This translates into CASSSRTGTIYNEQYF.

This sequence joins TRBV9 and TRBJ1-6; tentatively, D is TRBD1 (6 bases). The ends were cut back, 3 bases at V and 8 bases at J, with 9 bases in the middle. The CDR3 has 13 amino acids. Germline CDR1 is SGDLS and CDR2 is YYNGEE. For the CDR3, the DNA is TGTGCCAGCAGCGCAGGGGATCATTCACCCCTCCACTTT. Encoded protein: CASSAGDHSPLHF.

By sample fraction, this clonotype is medium-sized. The V gene is TRBV7-6, the J gene TRBJ2-3; a possible D gene is TRBD2 (6 bases). This CDR3 is built from 16 residues. Trimming left V 5 bases short and J 0 bases short, with 15 bases between. The germline V gene encodes CDR1 SGHVS and CDR2 FNYEAQ. The CDR3 sequence is CASSPYSGSSTDTQYF. The CDR3 DNA sequence: TGTGCCAGCAGCCCCTATAGCGGCTCTAGCACAGATACGCAGTATTTT.

This clonotype appeared many times. The chain carries TRBV7-6 and TRBJ2-5, with 7 bases identical to TRBD2. With V trimmed by 6 bases and J by 11 bases, 18 bases remained unmatched. This CDR3 has 15 amino acids. The V gene's germline CDR1 is SGHVS and CDR2 FNYEAQ. This CDR3 is CASRLSSGPYNEQYF. CDR3 bases: TGTGCCAGCAGATTATCTAGCGGACCCTACAATGAGCAGTACTTC.

The chain has TRBV6-2 or TRBV6-3 and TRBJ2-3; tentative D call: TRBD2 (5 bases). The last part of the DNA fits TRBJ2-7 better; the J call may be wrong. CDR1 is MNHEY, CDR2 SVGEGT, per germline. CDR3 length: 15 residues. For the CDR3, the DNA is TGTGCCAGCAGGGTGGGAGCGAGAGCCAAAAATACGCAGTACTTC. Amino acid sequence: CASRVGARAKNTQYF.

This clonotype was seen repeatedly, ten times or more. This sequence joins TRBV6-1 and TRBJ2-7, with D unclear. The V end lost 3 bases, the J end lost 7 bases, and 13 bases lay between the germline ends. The CDR3 covers 13 residues. Germline CDR1 reads MNHNS; CDR2 reads SASEGT. The DNA for the CDR3 is TGTGCCAGCAGTGACAACGGGTACAATGAGCAGTACTTC. It specifies CASSDNGYNEQYF.

This clonotype was found once. A much larger clone differs from this one at a single base, so this may be a read error. V usage is TRBV12-5 and J usage is TRBJ2-1; 8 nucleotides align to TRBD1. V lost 0 bases and J lost 10; bases outside the gene matches: 8. CDR3 length: 15 residues. Germline V gene lookup returns CDR1 LGHNT and CDR2 FRNRAP. The CDR3 protein is CASGLVPTGGFEQFF. CDR3 DNA sequence: TGTGCTAGTGGTTTGGTACCAACAGGGGGTTTCGAGCAGTTCTTC.

This clonotype was picked up many times. This chain links TRBV6-1 with TRBJ2-3; TRBD2 aligns across 13 bases. J gave up 0 bases and V 7 bases, and 10 bases lay outside the gene matches. Germline V gene data show CDR1 as MNHNS and CDR2 as SASEGT. The CDR3 has 18 amino acids. CDR3 loop: CASIKTSGGSPSTDTQYF. CDR3 in DNA: TGTGCCAGCATAAAGACTAGCGGGGGGTCCCCTAGCACAGATACGCAGTATTTT.

Notes on this clonotype: The conserved final phenylalanine or tryptophan is absent from the CDR3, which likely points to a read error. The DNA is omitted, as the CDR3 cannot be located on it reliably, and the CDR3 follows TCRdb's listing. The chain carries TRBV7-2 and TRBJ2-6; the listed D gene, TRBD2, was not tested against the DNA. Germline V lookup: CDR1 SGHTA, CDR2 FQGNSA. The CDR3 extends over 18 residues, inclusive of both ends. The CDR3 sequence is CASSSGRGAPRETQYFGA.

This clonotype was detected many times. The chain employs TRBV12-3 or TRBV12-4 and TRBJ1-2; no clear D. The germline V and J ends were trimmed by 7 bases and 6 bases, with 15 bases remaining between them. The CDR3 runs to 13 residues. CDR3: CASTNKQGHGYTF. The CDR3, as DNA: TGTGCCAGCACCAACAAACAAGGGCATGGCTACACCTTC.

This clonotype was recorded at least ten times. This sequence joins TRBV27 and TRBJ2-7; 9 nucleotides line up with TRBD2. V was clipped by 2 bases and J by 9 bases; unmatched bases: 11. The germline CDR1 and CDR2 sequences are MNHEY and SMNVEV (reference sequence). CDR3 length: 15 residues. CDR3 loop: CASSLIGDSGGAQYF. The CDR3 DNA follows: TGTGCCAGCAGTTTAATTGGGGATAGCGGGGGCGCGCAGTACTTC.

This clonotype was observed a few times. The chain couples TRBV19 to TRBJ2-7; D remains unclear. CDR3 length: 17 amino acids. Between the trimmed V and J ends, which lost 3 bases and 2 bases, there was a span of 20 bases. The germline gives CDR1 LNHDA, CDR2 SQIVND (reference sequence). The CDR3 coding sequence is TGTGCCAGTAGTATTTCTTACTCCGGAAACTCCGCCTACGAGCAGTACTTC. Residues: CASSISYSGNSAYEQYF.

On this clonotype: At one boundary the junction diverges from the germline segment, which might be a read error. The V call is TRBV7-2, the J call TRBJ2-4; no clear D gene. The CDR3 has 12 residues. Germline values: CDR1 SGHTA, CDR2 FQGNSA. The CDR3 loop reads CARRRATDTQYF. In DNA form, the CDR3 reads TGTGCGAGGCGGCGAGCCACAGACACTCAGTATTTC.

In its sample, this clonotype was seen many times. A much larger clone lies a single base off, so this may be a read error. The J gene is TRBJ2-1, the V gene TRBV6-5; 9 bases agree with TRBD2. The length of the CDR3 is 14 residues. Germline V gene lookup returns CDR1 MNHEY and CDR2 SVGAGI. J lost 10 bases, V lost 2 bases, and 6 bases had no gene match. The CDR3 DNA reads TGTGCCAGCAGTTACATTAGCGGGGGCTACGAGCAGTTCTTC. It specifies CASSYISGGYEQFF.

The rearrangement joins TRBV7-2 to TRBJ2-1, with 8 bases lining up with TRBD2. J was trimmed by 9 bases and V by 6 bases; bases with no gene match: 10. CDR1 SGHTA and CDR2 FQGNSA come from the germline V gene. This CDR3 spans 14 amino acids. The CDR3 bases are TGTGCCAGCAGACGGGGTAGCGGGATGGGTGAGCAGTTCTTC. Its protein product is CASRRGSGMGEQFF.

The genes are TRBV7-8 and TRBJ2-1, with TRBD1 matching 7 bases. Judging by the DNA end, TRBJ2-5 fits better; the J call may be wrong. The CDR3 consists of 15 residues. Looked up from germline, CDR1 is SGHVS and CDR2 is FQNEAQ. CDR3 residues: CASRRIGTGAETQYF. DNA for the CDR3: TGTGCCAGCAGAAGAATTGGAACAGGGGCGGAGACCCAGTACTTC.

For this clonotype: One end of the junction varies from germline; a read error may be responsible. The chain uses TRBV7-8 and TRBJ2-3; D might be TRBD2 (5 bases). This CDR3 is built from 16 residues. CDR1 and CDR2 (germline): SGHVS, FQNEAQ. The CDR3 loop is CASSNLAVGAGDTQYF. The CDR3 nucleotides read TGTGCCAGCAGCAACCTGGCGGTGGGAGCCGGTGATACTCAGTATTTT. Filled out from reference TRBV7-8 and TRBJ2-3, the complete variable domain reads GAGVSQSPRYKVAKRGQDVALRCDPISGHVSLFWYQQALGQGPEFLTYFQNEAQLDKSGLPSDRFFAERPEGSVSTLKIQRTQQEDSAVYLCASSNLAVGAGDTQYFGPGTRLTVL.

This clonotype was seen repeatedly, ten times or more. The rearrangement joins TRBV6-1 to TRBJ2-5, with D possibly called TRBD1 or TRBD2 (6 bases each). The J call may be wrong; the DNA end is better matched by TRBJ2-7. The germline gives CDR1 MNHNS, CDR2 SASEGT. This CDR3 region has 13 residues. The CDR3 DNA reads as TGTGCCAGTTCTCGCGGGACATTCTACGAGCAGTACTTC. Translating gives CASSRGTFYEQYF.

This clonotype was picked up many times. This rearrangement joins TRBV6-2 or TRBV6-3 to TRBJ2-7, with 9 bases aligning to TRBD1. CDR3 length: 13 amino acids. Looked up from germline, CDR1 is MNHEY and CDR2 is SVGEGT. J gave up 5 bases and V 2 bases, and 1 base lay outside the gene matches. The chain's CDR3 is CASSYGTGNEQYF. CDR3 bases: TGTGCCAGCAGTTACGGGACAGGGAACGAGCAGTACTTC.

The J gene is TRBJ2-1, the V gene TRBV7-8; no clear D gene. CDR3 length: 14 residues. CDR1 and CDR2 (germline): SGHVS, FQNEAQ. Trimming pared 4 bases from V and 13 bases from J, leaving 20 bases between. The CDR3 loop reads CASSSPWLEETQFF. The CDR3 DNA follows: TGTGCCAGCAGCTCCCCTTGGCTAGAGGAGACCCAGTTCTTC.

The J gene is TRBJ2-5, the V gene TRBV6-1, with 11 nucleotides matching TRBD2. The J call is doubtful: the DNA matches TRBJ2-7 better. Germline V lookup: CDR1 MNHNS, CDR2 SASEGT. The CDR3 covers 14 residues. Written as DNA, the CDR3 is TGTGCCAGCGAGGGGGGACTAGCGGACTACGAGCAGTACTTC. Protein product: CASEGGLADYEQYF.

In this sample, this clonotype is large (0.1 to 1%). V and J are TRBV27 and TRBJ2-1; no clear D gene. CDR1 is MNHEY, CDR2 SMNVEV, per germline (reference sequence). Trimming shortened V by 6 bases and J by 1 base, and 13 bases separated the two germline ends. This CDR3 contains 15 residues. In DNA, the CDR3 is TGTGCCAGCAGACGTAAGGTTGTGTCCTACAATGAGCAGTTCTTC. It is translated as CASRRKVVSYNEQFF.

The sample holds a few counts of this clonotype. The chain has TRBV5-4 and TRBJ2-1; D unresolved. The V end lost 0 bases, the J end lost 1 base, and 11 bases lay between the germline ends. The CDR3 has 16 residues. Germline V gene data show CDR1 as SGHNT and CDR2 as YYREEE (reference sequence). The CDR3: CASSLVSSSSYNEQFF. The CDR3 coding sequence is TGTGCCAGCAGCTTGGTCAGCTCTTCATCCTACAATGAGCAGTTCTTC.

This clonotype was seen repeatedly, ten times or more. J is TRBJ2-5 and V is TRBV7-6, with TRBD1 as a possible D gene (5 bases). The closer fit of TRBJ2-7 to the DNA end suggests the J call may be wrong. The CDR3 runs 13 residues. In germline, CDR1 is SGHVS, CDR2 FNYEAQ. The CDR3 sequence is CASSQTDFYEQYF. The DNA for the CDR3 is TGTGCCAGCAGTCAGACAGATTTCTACGAGCAGTACTTC.

In this sample, this clonotype turned up many times. The CDR3 DNA sequence: TGTGCCAGCGCTAGAACCTTGGGGGAGACCCAGTACTTC. As protein: CASARTLGETQYF. This chain uses TRBV6-5 with TRBJ2-5; no firm D call. The ends were cut back, 8 bases at V and 5 bases at J, with 15 bases in the middle. This CDR3 comprises 13 residues. CDR1 is MNHEY and CDR2 is SVGAGI in the germline V gene.